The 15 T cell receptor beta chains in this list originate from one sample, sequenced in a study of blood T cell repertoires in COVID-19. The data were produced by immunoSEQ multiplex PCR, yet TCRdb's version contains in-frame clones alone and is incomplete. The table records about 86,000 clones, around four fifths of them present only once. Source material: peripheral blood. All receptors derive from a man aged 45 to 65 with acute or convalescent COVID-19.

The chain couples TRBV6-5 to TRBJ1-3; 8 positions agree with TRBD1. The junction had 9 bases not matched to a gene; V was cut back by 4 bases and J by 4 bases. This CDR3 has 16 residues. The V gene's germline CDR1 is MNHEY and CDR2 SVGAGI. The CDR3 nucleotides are TGTGCCAGCAGTTCCGACAGGGGAAGCGGCGGAAACACCATATATTTT. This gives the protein CASSSDRGSGGNTIYF.

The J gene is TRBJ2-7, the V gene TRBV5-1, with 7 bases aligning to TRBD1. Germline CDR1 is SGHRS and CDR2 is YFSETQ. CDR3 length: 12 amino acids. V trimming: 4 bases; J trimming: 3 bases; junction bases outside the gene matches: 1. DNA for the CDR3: TGCGCCAGCAGCCCAGGGGGCTACGAGCAGTACTTC. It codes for CASSPGGYEQYF.

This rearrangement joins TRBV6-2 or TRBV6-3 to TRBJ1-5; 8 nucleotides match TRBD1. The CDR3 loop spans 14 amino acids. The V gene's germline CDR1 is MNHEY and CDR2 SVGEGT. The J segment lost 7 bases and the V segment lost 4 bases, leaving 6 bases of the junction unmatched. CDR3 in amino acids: CASSFGQGTQPQHF. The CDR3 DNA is TGTGCCAGCAGTTTCGGACAGGGAACCCAGCCCCAGCATTTT.

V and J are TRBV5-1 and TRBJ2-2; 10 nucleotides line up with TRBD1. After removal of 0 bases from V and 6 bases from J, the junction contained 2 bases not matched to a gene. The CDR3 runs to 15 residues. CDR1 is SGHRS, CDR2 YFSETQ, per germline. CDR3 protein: CASSLGQGAPGELFF. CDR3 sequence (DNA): TGCGCCAGCAGCTTGGGACAGGGGGCCCCCGGGGAGCTGTTTTTT. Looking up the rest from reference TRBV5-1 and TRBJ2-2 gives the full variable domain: KAGVTQTPRYLIKTRGQQVTLSCSPISGHRSVSWYQQTPGQGLQFLFEYFSETQRNKGNFPGRFSGRQFSNSRSEMNVSTLELGDSALYLCASSLGQGAPGELFFGEGSRLTVL.

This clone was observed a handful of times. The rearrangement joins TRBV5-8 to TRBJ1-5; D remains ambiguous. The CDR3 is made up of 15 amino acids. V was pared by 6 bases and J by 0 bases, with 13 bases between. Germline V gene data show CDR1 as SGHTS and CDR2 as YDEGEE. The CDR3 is CASNPGGTSNQPQHF. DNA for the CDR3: TGTGCCAGCAACCCCGGAGGTACTAGCAATCAGCCCCAGCATTTT.

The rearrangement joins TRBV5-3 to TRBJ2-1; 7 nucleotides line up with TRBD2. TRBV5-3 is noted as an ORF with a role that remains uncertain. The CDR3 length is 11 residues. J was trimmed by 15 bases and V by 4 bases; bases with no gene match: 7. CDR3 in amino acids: CARSANGRLFF. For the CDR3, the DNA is TGTGCCAGAAGCGCAAACGGGAGGTTGTTCTTC.

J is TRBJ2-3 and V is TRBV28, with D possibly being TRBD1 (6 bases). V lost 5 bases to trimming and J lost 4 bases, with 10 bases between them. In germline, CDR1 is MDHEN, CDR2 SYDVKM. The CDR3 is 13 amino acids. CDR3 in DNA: TGTGCCAGCAGTGGTACAGGGTCAGATACGCAGTATTTT. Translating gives CASSGTGSDTQYF.

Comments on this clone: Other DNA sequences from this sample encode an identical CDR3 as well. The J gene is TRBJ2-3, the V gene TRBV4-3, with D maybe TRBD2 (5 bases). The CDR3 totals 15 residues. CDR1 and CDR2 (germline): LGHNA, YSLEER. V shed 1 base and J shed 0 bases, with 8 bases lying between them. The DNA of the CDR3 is TGCGCCAGCAGCCAAGGGAGCGGTAGCACAGATACGCAGTATTTT. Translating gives CASSQGSGSTDTQYF.

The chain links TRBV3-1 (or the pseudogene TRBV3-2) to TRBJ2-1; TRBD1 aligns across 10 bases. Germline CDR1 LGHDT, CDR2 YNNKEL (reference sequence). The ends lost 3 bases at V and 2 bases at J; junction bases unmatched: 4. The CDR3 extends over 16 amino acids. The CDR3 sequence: CASSQETGGTYNEQFF. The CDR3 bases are TGTGCCAGCAGCCAGGAGACAGGGGGCACCTACAATGAGCAGTTCTTC.

DNA of the CDR3: TGTGCCAGCAGCCGAATCGGACAGGGGAATGAAAAACTGTTTTTT. It specifies CASSRIGQGNEKLFF. This chain connects TRBV14 to TRBJ1-4, with 9 bases fitting TRBD1. From germline, CDR1 is SGHDN and CDR2 FVKESK. With V trimmed by 4 bases and J by 5 bases, 5 bases remained unmatched. CDR3 length equals 15 residues.

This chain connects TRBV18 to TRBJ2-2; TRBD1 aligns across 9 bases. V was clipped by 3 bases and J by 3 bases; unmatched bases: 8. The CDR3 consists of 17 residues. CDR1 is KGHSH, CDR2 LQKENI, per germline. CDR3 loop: CASSPDRGSVDTGELFF. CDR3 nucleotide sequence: TGTGCCAGCTCACCGGACAGGGGAAGTGTGGACACCGGGGAGCTGTTTTTT.

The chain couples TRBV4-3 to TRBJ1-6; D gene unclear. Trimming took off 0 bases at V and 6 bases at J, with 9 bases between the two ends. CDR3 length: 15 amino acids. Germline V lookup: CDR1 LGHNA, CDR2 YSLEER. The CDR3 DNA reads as TGCGCCAGCAGCCAAGAGCAGTACATTAATTCACCCCTCCACTTT. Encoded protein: CASSQEQYINSPLHF.

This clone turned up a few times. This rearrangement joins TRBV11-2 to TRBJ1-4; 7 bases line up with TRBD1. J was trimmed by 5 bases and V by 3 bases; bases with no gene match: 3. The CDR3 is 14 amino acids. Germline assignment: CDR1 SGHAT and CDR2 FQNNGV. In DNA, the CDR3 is TGTGCCAGCAGCTTCAGGGGGTGGAATGAAAAACTGTTTTTT. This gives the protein CASSFRGWNEKLFF.

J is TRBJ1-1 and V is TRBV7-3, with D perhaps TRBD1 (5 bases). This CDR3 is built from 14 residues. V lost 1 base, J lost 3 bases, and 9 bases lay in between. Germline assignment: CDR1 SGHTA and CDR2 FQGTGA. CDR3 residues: CASSLSPGDTEAFF. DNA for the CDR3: TGTGCCAGCAGCTTAAGCCCGGGGGACACTGAAGCTTTCTTT.

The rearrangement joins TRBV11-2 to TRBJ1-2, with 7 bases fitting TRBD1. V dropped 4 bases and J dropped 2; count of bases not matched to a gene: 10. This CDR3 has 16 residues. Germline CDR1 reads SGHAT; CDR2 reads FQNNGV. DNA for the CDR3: TGTGCCAGCAGCTCCGGGACAGCGAACACCAACTATGGCTACACCTTC. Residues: CASSSGTANTNYGYTF.